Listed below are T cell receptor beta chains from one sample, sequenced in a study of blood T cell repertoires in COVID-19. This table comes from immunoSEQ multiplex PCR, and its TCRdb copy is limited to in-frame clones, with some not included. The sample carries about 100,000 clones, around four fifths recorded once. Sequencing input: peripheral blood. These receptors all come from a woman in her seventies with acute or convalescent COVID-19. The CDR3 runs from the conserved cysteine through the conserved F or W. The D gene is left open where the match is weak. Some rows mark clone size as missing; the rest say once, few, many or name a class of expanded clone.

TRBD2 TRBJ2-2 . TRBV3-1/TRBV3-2 TGTGCCAGCAGCCAAGGAACTAGCGGGCCATCTCGAACCGGGGAGCTGTTTTTT CASSQGTSGPSRTGELFF
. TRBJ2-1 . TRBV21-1 TGTGCCAGCAGCCAGACAGGGGGACCTTACAATGAGCAGTTCTTC CASSQTGGPYNEQFF
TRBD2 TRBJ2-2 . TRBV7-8 TGTGCCAGCAGCGGACTAGCGGGGGCGAACACCGGGGAGCTGTTTTTT CASSGLAGANTGELFF
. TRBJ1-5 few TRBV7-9 TGTGCCAGCAGCCAAGGGGCCTTCAATCAGCCCCAGCATTTT CASSQGAFNQPQHF
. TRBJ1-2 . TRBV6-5 TGTGCCAGCAGTCGCAGGGCGAACTATGGCTACACCTTC CASSRRANYGYTF
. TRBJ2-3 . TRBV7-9 TGTGCCAGCAGCTTACCCGTCACAGATACGCAGTATTTT CASSLPVTDTQYF
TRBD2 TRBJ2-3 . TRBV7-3 TGTGCCAGCAGCTTAAGTAGCGGGGCACATGATACGCAGTATTTT CASSLSSGAHDTQYF
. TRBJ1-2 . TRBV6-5 TGTGCCAGCAGTTACTCAGGGATCAGGGGTAACTATGGCTACACCTTC CASSYSGIRGNYGYTF
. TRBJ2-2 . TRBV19 TGTGCCAGTAGTACCAGGGTCACCGGGGAGCTGTTTTTT CASSTRVTGELFF
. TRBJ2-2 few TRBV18 TGTGCCAGCTCACGGCCTTGGGGGCGCAGGGACACCGGGGAGCTGTTTTTT CASSRPWGRRDTGELFF
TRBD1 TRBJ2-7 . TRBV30 TGTGCCTGGGAAGGGACAGGGAACGGTTACGAGCAGTACTTC CAWEGTGNGYEQYF
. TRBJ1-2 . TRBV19 TGTGCCAGTAGTATTTGGAGGGCTCGTGGCTATGGCTACACCTTC CASSIWRARGYGYTF
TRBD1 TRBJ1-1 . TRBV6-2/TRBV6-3 TGTGCCAGCAGTTACCAGGGGGTCGACACTGAAGCTTTCTTT CASSYQGVDTEAFF
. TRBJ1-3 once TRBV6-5 TGTGCCAGCAGTTCCTCGGCCTTCACTGGAAACACCATATATTTT CASSSSAFTGNTIYF
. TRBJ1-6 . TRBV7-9 TGTGCCAGCAGCCCAGGGGACACCTATAATTCACCCCTCCACTTT CASSPGDTYNSPLHF
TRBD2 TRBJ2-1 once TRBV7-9 TGTGCCAGCAGCTGGGGACTAGCGGGGGGTGTCGATGAGCAGTTCTTC CASSWGLAGGVDEQFF
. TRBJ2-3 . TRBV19 TGTGCCAGTAAAGGGGGAAACACAGATACGCAGTATTTT CASKGGNTDTQYF
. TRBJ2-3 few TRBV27 TGTGCCAGCAGCTCAGGGACAACTAGCACAGATACGCAGTATTTT CASSSGTTSTDTQYF
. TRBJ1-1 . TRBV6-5 TGTGCCAGCAGTTACTCGAATTCAGCGCAGAACACTGAAGCTTTCTTT CASSYSNSAQNTEAFF
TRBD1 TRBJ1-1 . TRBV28 TGTGCCAGCATTCGAGGTAGGACAGGGGGGAACACTGAAGCTTTCTTT CASIRGRTGGNTEAFF
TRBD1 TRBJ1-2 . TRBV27 TGTGCCAGCCGATCCGGCGACAGGGGTGGCTACACCTTC CASRSGDRGGYTF
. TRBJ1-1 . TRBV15 TGTGCCACCAGCAGAGCCGCAGACAGGATTGAAGCTTTCTTT CATSRAADRIEAFF
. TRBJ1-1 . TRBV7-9 TGTGCCAGCAGCTTAGGGGTGGGAGTAGAAGCTTTCTTT CASSLGVGVEAFF
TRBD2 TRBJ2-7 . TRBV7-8 TGTGCCAGCAGCTCGATAATCTCGGGGGGGACCTTAGGCGAGCAGTACTTC CASSSIISGGTLGEQYF
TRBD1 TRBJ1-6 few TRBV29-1 TGCAGCGCCCAGACAGGGCCGGGTAATTCACCCCTCCACTTT CSAQTGPGNSPLHF
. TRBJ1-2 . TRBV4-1 TGCGCCAGCAGCCAAGACCTCACCGGGGTCCGAGGCTACACCTTC CASSQDLTGVRGYTF
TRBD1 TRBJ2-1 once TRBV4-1 TGCGCCAGCAGCCGGATCCGGGACAGGGTAGACAATGAGCAGTTCTTC CASSRIRDRVDNEQFF
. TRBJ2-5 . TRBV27 TGTGCCAGCACAAGAGGAGAGACCCAGTACTTC CASTRGETQYF
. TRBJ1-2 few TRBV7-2 TGTGCCAGCTCTTTGGCGGGAAGGGACTATGGCTACACCTTC CASSLAGRDYGYTF
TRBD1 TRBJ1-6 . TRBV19 TGTGCCAGTAATCCGGGACAGCGCATCTCTCCCCTCCACTTT CASNPGQRISPLHF
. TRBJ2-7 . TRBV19 TGTGCCAGTAGTATGTCTGGGCGCGCCTACGAGCAGTACTTC CASSMSGRAYEQYF
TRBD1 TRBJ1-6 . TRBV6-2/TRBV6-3 TGTGCCAGCAGTTACGCCGCGGGACAGCACGACCAGTCCTATAATTCACCCCTCCACTTT CASSYAAGQHDQSYNSPLHF
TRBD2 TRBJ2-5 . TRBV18 TGTGCCAGCTCACCACAAGCGGGGGGAGAGACCCAGTACTTC CASSPQAGGETQYF
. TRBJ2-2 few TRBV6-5 TGTGCCAGCAGTTATCAGAATGGGGAGCTGTTTTTT CASSYQNGELFF
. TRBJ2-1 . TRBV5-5 TGTGCCAGCAGCAACACCGCGGGAAACAATGAGCAGTTCTTC CASSNTAGNNEQFF
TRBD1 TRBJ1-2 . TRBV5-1 TGCGCCAGCAGCTTGGAGGGACAGGGCTTGGGGGACTATGGCTACACCTTC CASSLEGQGLGDYGYTF
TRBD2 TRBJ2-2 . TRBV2 TGTGCCAGCAGTGACCCAGCGGGGACTAACACCGGGGAGCTGTTTTTT CASSDPAGTNTGELFF
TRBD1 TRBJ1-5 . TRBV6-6 TGTGCCAGCAGGACTCGTGACAGGGGGCAGGATCAGCCCCAGCATTTT CASRTRDRGQDQPQHF
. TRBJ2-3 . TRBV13 TGTGCCAGCAGCTCCCCGGCGGGAGATACGCAGTATTTT CASSSPAGDTQYF
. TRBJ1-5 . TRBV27 TGTGCCAGCAGTTTAACGGCAGGGATAGCCAATCAGCCCCAGCATTTT CASSLTAGIANQPQHF
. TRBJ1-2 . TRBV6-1 TGTGCCAGCAGTGATTGGGGGGGGGACCCCCGTCTTTATGGCTACACCTTC CASSDWGGDPRLYGYTF
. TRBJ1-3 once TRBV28 TGTGCCAGCAGTTTAGGGTTTTCCGGGAACACCATATATTTT CASSLGFSGNTIYF
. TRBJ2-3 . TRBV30 TGTGCCTGGAACGGGGTGGCTAGACCCAGGGGAGATACGCAGTATTTT CAWNGVARPRGDTQYF
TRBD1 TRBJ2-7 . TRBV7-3 TGTGCCAGCAGCATACGGACAGGGGAAGGATCCGAGCAGTACTTC CASSIRTGEGSEQYF
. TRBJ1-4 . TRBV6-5 TGTGCCAGCAGTTACTCGCCGGGTCCAACTAATGAAAAACTGTTTTTT CASSYSPGPTNEKLFF
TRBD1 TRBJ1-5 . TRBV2 TGTGCCAGACCGGGACAGGGGGCTTATAGCAATCAGCCCCAGCATTTT CARPGQGAYSNQPQHF
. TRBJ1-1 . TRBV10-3 TGTGCCATCAGGGAATACAGGGACACTGAAGCTTTCTTT CAIREYRDTEAFF
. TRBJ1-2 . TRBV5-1 TGCGCCAGCAGTGAAGAGTTGTTGAACTATGGCTACACCTTC CASSEELLNYGYTF
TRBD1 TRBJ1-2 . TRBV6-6 TGTGCCAGCAGAAAGCCAGGGACAGGCGGCTACACCTTC CASRKPGTGGYTF
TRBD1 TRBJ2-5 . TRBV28 TGTGCCACCACCCGCCCGACAGGGTTTGAAGAGACCCAGTACTTC CATTRPTGFEETQYF
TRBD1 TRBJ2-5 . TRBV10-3 TGTGCCATCAGGACAGGACAGGGGGGAGAGACCCAGTACTTC CAIRTGQGGETQYF
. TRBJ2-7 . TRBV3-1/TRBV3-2 TGTGCCAGCAGCCGGACAACCGTCTCGTACGAGCAGTACTTC CASSRTTVSYEQYF
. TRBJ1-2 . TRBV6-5 TGTGCCAGCAGTCAGGAAGGTAGTGGCTACACCTTC CASSQEGSGYTF
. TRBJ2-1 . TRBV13 TGTGCCAGCAGCTTCACTCGGGGGTCCAATGAGCAGTTCTTC CASSFTRGSNEQFF
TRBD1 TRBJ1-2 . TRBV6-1 TGTGCCAGCAGTGGACACGGACAGGATTCATATGGCTACACCTTC CASSGHGQDSYGYTF
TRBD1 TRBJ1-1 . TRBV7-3 TGTGCCAGCAGCTTAACGTATACAGGGGACACTGAAGCTTTCTTT CASSLTYTGDTEAFF
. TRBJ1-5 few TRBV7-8 TGTGCCAGCAGCTTACTACAGGATCAGCCCCAGCATTTT CASSLLQDQPQHF